This T cell receptor (beta chain) was found in a study of T-cell reconstitution after alpha-beta-depleted transplantation in children. With regard to this clonotype: What it recognizes is unknown.

Study-level points and caveats: At one year after transplant, newly produced T cells mostly accounted for T-cell counts and diversity. Reportedly, only several hundred clones from non-depleted graft cells drove alpha-beta T-cell counts at about two months. Some patients showed high day-60 TCRbeta diversity, which derived from surviving recipient T cells and thymic progenitors.

There are 15 residues in the CDR3. Germline loops: CDR1 SGHAT, CDR2 FQNNGV. J gave up 6 bases and V 1 base, and 6 bases lay outside the gene matches. The TCRbeta library incorporated unique molecular identifiers. TCRdb re-called the PCR reads through MiXCR, storing one row per CDR3 protein. The repertoire includes some 140,000 distinct CDR3 sequences, about a tenth of them detected once, and approximately 25% sits in the top ten. The TCR sequence derives from a girl under two years old who had a stem cell transplant for combined immunodeficiency, so the T cells may come from the graft donor. The chain couples TRBV11-2 to TRBJ2-3; the match to TRBD2 covers 8 bases. The sequences come from PBMCs, mostly from graft donor cells, collected 180 days after TCRalphabeta/CD19-depleted stem cell transplant. The CDR3 is CASSLGTSGGDTQYF. DNA for the CDR3: TGTGCCAGCAGCTTAGGAACTAGCGGAGGGGATACGCAGTATTTT.